This T cell receptor (beta chain) stems from a study of shared clonotypes between healthy human individuals. The donors were all Caucasian adults (living in Nashville, Tennessee). The J segment lost 6 bases and the V segment lost 5 bases, leaving 7 bases of the junction unmatched. Germline V gene sequence: CDR1 MNHEY, CDR2 SMNVEV (reference sequence). The CDR3 is made up of 15 amino acids. In the source study's methods: ImmunoSEQ gave junction-only sequences without quality scores, so filtering differed. Only in-frame clones appear in the TCRdb table, and some are missing; sequencing was by immunoSEQ multiplex PCR. V and J calls and clone size are given by that table; D and trimming were obtained from the DNA. In the table there are 2 million to 3 million clones, approximately 90% of which are singletons.

Sequencing was carried out using naive CD4+ T cells sorted from blood. Described subset: CD45RA+ positively selected. The chain combines TRBV27 with TRBJ2-2; 9 positions match TRBD1. This TCR was recovered from a man in his late teens or twenties in good health. CDR3 sequence reads: CASSEWTGASGELFF. In DNA form, the CDR3 reads TGTGCCAGCAGTGAATGGACAGGGGCCTCCGGGGAGCTGTTTTTT.